What follows is one TCR beta chain and its context. Antigen: not known. Constant-region priming of around 500 ng total RNA yielded TCR beta cDNA. Each TCR beta library was derived from three nested multiplex PCR rounds that employed slightly modified ARM-PCR. It was with TRBV1-TRBV30 forward primers and a C-beta reverse primer that the first two PCR rounds were run, at about 9 cycles each. A single record per CDR3 protein comes from TCRdb applying MiXCR to the multiplex PCR reads. The table has hundreds of thousands of distinct CDR3 sequences, 65% seen once. Unsorted whole blood yielded blood RNA, and germline DNA was extracted as well. Patients were chronically HBV-infected and treatment-naive. The data stem from a study of tumor-infiltrating lymphocytes in primary liver carcinoma. Study context: Maximum tumor diameters ranged from roughly 4.2 to 11 cm, stage T1-T3 N0M0.

The germline V gene has CDR1 MNHEY and CDR2 SMNVEV (reference sequence). There are 16 residues in the CDR3. With 4 bases clipped from V and 3 bases from J, the junction kept 6 bases outside the gene matches. Regarding the study as a whole: Tumor-adjacent and tumor-blood pairs shared less of their repertoires than tumor region pairs shared.

The sequenced material came from peripheral blood. The J gene is TRBJ2-1, the V gene TRBV27; 10 nucleotides agree with TRBD2. This clonotype originated in a man in his forties with primary liver carcinoma and hepatitis B virus infection. The DNA for the CDR3 is TGTGCCAGCAGTTCCCCAGCGGGAGGGAACTACAATGAGCAGTTCTTC. It encodes CASSSPAGGNYNEQFF.